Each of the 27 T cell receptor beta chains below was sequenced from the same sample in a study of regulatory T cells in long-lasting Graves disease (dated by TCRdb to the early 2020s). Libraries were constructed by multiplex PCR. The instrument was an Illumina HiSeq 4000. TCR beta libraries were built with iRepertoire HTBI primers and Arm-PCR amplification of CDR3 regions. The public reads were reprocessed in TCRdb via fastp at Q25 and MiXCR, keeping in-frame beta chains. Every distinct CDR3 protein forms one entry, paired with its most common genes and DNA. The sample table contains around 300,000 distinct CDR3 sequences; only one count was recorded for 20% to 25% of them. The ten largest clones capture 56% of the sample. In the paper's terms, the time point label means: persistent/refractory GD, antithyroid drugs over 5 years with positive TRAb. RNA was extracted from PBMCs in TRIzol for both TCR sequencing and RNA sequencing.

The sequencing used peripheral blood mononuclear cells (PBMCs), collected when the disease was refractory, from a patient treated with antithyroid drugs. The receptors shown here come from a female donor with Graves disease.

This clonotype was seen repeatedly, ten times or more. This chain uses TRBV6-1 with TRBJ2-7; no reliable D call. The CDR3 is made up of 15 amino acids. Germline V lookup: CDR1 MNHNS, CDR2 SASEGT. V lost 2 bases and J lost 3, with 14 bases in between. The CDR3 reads CASSERSFRGYEQYF. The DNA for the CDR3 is TGTGCCAGCAGTGAACGGTCATTCCGAGGCTACGAGCAGTACTTC.

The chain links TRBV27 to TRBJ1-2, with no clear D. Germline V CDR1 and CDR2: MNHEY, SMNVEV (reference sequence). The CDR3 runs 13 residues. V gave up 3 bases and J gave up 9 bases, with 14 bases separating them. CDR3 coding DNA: TGTGCCAGCAGTTTCTCGGCGACGAGGAGCTACACCTTC. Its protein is CASSFSATRSYTF.

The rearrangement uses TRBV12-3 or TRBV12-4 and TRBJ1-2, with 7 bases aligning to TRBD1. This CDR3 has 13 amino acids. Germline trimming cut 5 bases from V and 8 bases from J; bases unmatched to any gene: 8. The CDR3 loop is CASSPTGWSGYTF. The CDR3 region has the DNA TGTGCCAGCAGTCCGACAGGGTGGAGCGGCTACACCTTC.

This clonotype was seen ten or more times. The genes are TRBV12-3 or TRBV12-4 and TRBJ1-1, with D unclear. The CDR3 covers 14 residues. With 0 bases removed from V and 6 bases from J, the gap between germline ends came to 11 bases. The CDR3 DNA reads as TGTGCCAGCAGTTTAGCTTCGGGCTCGCCTGAAGCTTTCTTT. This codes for CASSLASGSPEAFF.

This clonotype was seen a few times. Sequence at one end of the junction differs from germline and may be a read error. CDR3 DNA sequence: TGCGGCGTTGTTTGGACATCCCCACAGGAACACAAACTGTTC. As protein: CGVVWTSPQEHKLF. This chain connects TRBV29-1 to TRBJ2-5, with D tentatively TRBD1 (5 bases). This CDR3 spans 14 amino acids. Germline V gene sequence: CDR1 SQVTM, CDR2 ANQGSEA. Using reference TRBV29-1 and TRBJ2-5 for the parts outside the CDR3, the full variable domain is SAVISQKPSRDICQRGTSLTIQCQVDSQVTMMFWYRQQPGQSLTLIATANQGSEATYESGFVIDKFPISRPNLTFSTLTVSNMSPEDSSIYLCGVVWTSPQEHKLFGPGTRLLVL.

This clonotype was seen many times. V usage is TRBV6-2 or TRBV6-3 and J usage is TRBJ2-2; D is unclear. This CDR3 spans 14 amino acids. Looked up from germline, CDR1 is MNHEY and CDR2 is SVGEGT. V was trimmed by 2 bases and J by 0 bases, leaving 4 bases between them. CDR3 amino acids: CASSYRTNTGELFF. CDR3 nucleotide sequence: TGTGCCAGCAGTTACCGCACGAACACCGGGGAGCTGTTTTTT.

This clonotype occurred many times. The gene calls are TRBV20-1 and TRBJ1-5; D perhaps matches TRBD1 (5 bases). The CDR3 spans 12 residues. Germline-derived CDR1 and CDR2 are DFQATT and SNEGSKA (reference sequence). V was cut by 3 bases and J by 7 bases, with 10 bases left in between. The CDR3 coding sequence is TGCAGTGCTAGGACAGACGAACAGCCCCAGCATTTT. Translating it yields CSARTDEQPQHF.

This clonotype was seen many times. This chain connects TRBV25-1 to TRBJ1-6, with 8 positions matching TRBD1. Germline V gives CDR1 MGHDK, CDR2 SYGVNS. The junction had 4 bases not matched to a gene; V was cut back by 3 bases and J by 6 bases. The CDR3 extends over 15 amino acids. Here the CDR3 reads CASSDRTGTNSPLHF. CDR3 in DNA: TGTGCCAGCAGTGACCGGACAGGGACTAATTCACCCCTCCACTTT.

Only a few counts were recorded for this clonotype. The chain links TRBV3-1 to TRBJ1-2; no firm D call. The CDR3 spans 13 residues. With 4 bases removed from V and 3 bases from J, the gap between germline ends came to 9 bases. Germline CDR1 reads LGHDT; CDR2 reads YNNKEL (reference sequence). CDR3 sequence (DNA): TGTGCCAGCAGCCCGAGGGAGGACTATGGCTACACCTTC. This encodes CASSPREDYGYTF.

CDR3 nucleotide sequence: TGTGCCAGTAGTATAGCGATATTTGGGGAGATAAAAGAAGAGACCCAGTACTTC. Translation gives CASSIAIFGEIKEETQYF. The chain carries TRBV19 and TRBJ2-5, with D possibly TRBD2 on 5 matching bases. CDR1 is LNHDA, CDR2 SQIVND, per germline (reference sequence). The CDR3 is 18 residues long. V shed 1 base and J shed 3 bases, with 21 bases lying between them. The complete variable domain, with remaining parts taken from reference TRBV19 and TRBJ2-5, reads DGGITQSPKYLFRKEGQNVTLSCEQNLNHDAMYWYRQDPGQGLRLIYYSQIVNDFQKGDIAEGYSVSREKKESFPLTVTSAQKNPTAFYLCASSIAIFGEIKEETQYFGPGTRLLVL.

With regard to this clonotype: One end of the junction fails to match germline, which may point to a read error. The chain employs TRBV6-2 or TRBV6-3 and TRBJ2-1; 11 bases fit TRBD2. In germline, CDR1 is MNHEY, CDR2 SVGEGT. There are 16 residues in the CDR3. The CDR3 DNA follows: TGTGCCAGCAGTTATAGCGGGAGGGTCGCCTACAATGGGCAGTTCTTC. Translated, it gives CASSYSGRVAYNGQFF.

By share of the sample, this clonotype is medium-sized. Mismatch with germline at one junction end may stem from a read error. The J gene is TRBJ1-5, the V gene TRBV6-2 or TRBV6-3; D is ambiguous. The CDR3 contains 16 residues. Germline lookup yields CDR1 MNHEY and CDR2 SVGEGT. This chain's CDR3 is CASSEKSPQINQPQHF. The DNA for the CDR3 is TGCGCCAGCAGTGAGAAGTCTCCACAGATCAATCAGCCCCAGCATTTT.

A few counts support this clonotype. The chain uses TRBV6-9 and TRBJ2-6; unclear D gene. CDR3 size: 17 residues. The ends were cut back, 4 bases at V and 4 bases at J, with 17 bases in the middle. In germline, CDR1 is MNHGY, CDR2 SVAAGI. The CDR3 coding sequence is TGTGCCAGCAGTTCTATGATTGTCTATTCAGGGGCCAACGTCCTGACTTTC. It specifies CASSSMIVYSGANVLTF.

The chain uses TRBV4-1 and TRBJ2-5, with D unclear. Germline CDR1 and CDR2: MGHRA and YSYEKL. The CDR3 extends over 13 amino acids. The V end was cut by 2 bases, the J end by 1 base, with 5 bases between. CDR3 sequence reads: CASSQNLQETQYF. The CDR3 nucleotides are TGCGCCAGCAGCCAAAACCTCCAAGAGACCCAGTACTTC.

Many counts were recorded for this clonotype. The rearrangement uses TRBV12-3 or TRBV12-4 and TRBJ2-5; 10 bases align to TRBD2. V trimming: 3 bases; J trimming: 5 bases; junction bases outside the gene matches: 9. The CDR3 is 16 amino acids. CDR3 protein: CASSFGLAGEKETQYF. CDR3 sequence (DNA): TGTGCCAGCAGTTTCGGCCTAGCGGGAGAGAAGGAGACCCAGTACTTC.

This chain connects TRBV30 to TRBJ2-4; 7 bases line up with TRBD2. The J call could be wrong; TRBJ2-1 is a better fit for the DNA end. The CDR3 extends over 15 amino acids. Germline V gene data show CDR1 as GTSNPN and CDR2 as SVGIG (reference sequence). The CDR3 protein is CAWNMVGGSLDEQFF. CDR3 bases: TGTGCCTGGAATATGGTGGGCGGGAGTCTCGATGAGCAGTTCTTC.

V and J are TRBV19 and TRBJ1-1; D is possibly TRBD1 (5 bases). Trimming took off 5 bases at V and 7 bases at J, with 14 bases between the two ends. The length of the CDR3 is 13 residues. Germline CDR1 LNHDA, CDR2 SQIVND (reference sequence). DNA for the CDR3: TGTGCCAGTAGTCAGGGATTCCAGGGTGAAGCTTTCTTT. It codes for CASSQGFQGEAFF.

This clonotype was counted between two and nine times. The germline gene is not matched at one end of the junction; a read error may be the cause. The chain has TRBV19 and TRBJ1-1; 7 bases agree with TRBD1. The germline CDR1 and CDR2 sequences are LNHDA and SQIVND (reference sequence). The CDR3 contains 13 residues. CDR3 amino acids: CASSVDRDTEAFF. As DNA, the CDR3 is TGTGCCAGTAGTGTAGACAGGGACACTGAAGCTTTCTTT.

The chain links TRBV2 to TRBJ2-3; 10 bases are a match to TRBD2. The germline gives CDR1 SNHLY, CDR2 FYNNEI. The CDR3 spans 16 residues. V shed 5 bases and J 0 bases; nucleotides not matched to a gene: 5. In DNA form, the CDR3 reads TGTGCCAGCAGTCTAGCGGGAGTGTCTAGCACAGATACGCAGTATTTT. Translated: CASSLAGVSSTDTQYF.

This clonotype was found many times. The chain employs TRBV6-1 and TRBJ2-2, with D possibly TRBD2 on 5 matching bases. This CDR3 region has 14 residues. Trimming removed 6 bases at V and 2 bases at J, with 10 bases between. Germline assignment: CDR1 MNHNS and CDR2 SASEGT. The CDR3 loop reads CASRDSANTGELFF. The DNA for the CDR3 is TGTGCCAGCAGGGATAGCGCAAACACCGGGGAGCTGTTTTTT.

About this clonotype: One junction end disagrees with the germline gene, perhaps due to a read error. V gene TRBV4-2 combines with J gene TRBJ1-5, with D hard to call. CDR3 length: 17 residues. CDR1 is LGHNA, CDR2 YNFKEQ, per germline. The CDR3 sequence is CAGSQDIDNHSNQPQHF. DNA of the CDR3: TGTGCCGGCAGCCAAGATATCGACAACCATAGCAATCAGCCCCAGCATTTT.

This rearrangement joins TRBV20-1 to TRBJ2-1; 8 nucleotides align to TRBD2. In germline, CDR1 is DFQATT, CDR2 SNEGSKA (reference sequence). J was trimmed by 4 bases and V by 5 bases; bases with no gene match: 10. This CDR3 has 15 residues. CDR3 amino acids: CSAFYSGAKYNEQFF. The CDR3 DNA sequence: TGCAGTGCTTTCTATAGCGGGGCAAAATACAATGAGCAGTTCTTC.

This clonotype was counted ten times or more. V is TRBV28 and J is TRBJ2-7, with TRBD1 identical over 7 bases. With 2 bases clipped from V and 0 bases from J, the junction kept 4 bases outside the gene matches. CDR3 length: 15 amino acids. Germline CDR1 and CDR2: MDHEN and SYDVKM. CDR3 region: CASSLTTGASYEQYF. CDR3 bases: TGTGCCAGCAGTTTAACCACAGGGGCCTCCTACGAGCAGTACTTC.

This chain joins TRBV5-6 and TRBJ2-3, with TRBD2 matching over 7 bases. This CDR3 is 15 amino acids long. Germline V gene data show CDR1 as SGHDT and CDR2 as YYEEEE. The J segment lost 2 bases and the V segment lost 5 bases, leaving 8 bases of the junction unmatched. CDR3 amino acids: CASSSSSGDTDTQYF. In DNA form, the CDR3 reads TGTGCCAGCAGTTCCTCTAGCGGAGACACAGATACGCAGTATTTT.

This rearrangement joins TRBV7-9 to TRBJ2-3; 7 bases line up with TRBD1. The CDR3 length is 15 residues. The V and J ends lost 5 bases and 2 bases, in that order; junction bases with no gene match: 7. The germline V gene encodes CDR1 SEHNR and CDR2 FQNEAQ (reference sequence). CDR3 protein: CASSERDRPTDTQYF. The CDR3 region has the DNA TGTGCCAGCAGCGAAAGGGACAGACCCACAGATACGCAGTATTTT.

CDR3 sequence (DNA): TGTGCCAGCAGTGACCCGGGGTCCACCGGGGAGCTGTTTTTT. This gives the protein CASSDPGSTGELFF. This chain links TRBV6-1 with TRBJ2-2, with D possibly being TRBD2 (5 bases). The CDR3 is 14 residues long. Germline CDR1 MNHNS, CDR2 SASEGT. Trimming stripped 3 bases from V and 4 bases from J, with 9 bases between.

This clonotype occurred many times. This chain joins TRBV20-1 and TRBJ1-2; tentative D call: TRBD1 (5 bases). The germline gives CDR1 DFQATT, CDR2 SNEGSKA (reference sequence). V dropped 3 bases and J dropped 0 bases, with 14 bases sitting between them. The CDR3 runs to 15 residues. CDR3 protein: CSARGPGQSNYGYTF. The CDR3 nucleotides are TGCAGTGCTAGGGGGCCTGGGCAGTCTAACTATGGCTACACCTTC.